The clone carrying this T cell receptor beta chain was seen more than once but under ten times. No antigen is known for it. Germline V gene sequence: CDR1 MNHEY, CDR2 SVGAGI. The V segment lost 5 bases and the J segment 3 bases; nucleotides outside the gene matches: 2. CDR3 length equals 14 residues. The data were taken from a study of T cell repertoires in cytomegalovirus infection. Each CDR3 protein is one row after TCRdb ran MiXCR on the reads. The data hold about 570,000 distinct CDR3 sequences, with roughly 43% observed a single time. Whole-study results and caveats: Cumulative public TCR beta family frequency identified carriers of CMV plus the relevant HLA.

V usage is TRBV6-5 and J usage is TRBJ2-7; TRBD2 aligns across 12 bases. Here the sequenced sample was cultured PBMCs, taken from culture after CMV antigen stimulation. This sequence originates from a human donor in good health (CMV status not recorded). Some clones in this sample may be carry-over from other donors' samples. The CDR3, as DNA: TGTGCCAGCAGTCGGGGACTAGCGGGCTACGAGCAGTACTTC. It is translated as CASSRGLAGYEQYF.